This T cell receptor beta chain comes out of a study of T cells after yellow fever vaccination. Study-wide results and caveats: Reappearance after the booster was seen for most primary-vaccination clones, at around 95% CD4 and around 90% CD8.

This clonotype was observed a few times. A process of 5'RACE template switching, which added a universal primer site and UMIs, was used to make TCR cDNA. TCRdb re-called the 5' RACE reads through MiXCR, storing one row per CDR3 protein. The top ten clones hold less than 40% of a sample with more than 50,000 distinct CDR3 sequences, approximately 5.5% of them seen once. The CDR3 length is 16 residues. V trimming: 0 bases; J trimming: 2 bases; junction bases outside the gene matches: 1. Germline V lookup: CDR1 LGHNA, CDR2 YSLEER. This clonotype originated in a man between 18 and 35 years old who received the YFV17D yellow fever vaccine. Sequences were derived from PBMCs, either bulk or a sorted T-cell subset (CD4+, CD8+, memory, or dextramer-sorted; not recorded which), sampled on the day of the yellow fever booster vaccination. The chain joins TRBV4-3 to TRBJ2-1, with 10 bases fitting TRBD2. CDR3 in amino acids: CASSQDGTSAYNEQFF. The CDR3 coding sequence is TGCGCCAGCAGCCAAGATGGGACTAGCGCCTACAATGAGCAGTTCTTC.